The clone carrying this T cell receptor (beta chain) was seen a few times. Its specificity is not known. Cultured CD4+ T cell DNA underwent sequencing with the Oncomine TCR Beta short-read assay. It was from cultured CD4+ T cells that genomic DNA was extracted. From the PCR reads, TCRdb called clonotypes with MiXCR, one entry per CDR3 protein. The sample has roughly 4,000 distinct CDR3 sequences, 15% to 20% seen once. Treatment specified: 10-day PBMC culture with coronavirus spike peptide pools or control peptides (ViraFEST assay). In the ViraFEST assay, peptide-pool expansion preceded TCR sequencing of expanded clonotypes. Positive PCR results dated from March to December 2020, before the US Alpha, Beta and Delta variants. Germline values: CDR1 SQVTM, CDR2 ANQGSEA. Trimming removed 7 bases at V and 9 bases at J, with 18 bases between. The CDR3 extends over 12 amino acids. This sample was taken from a study of vaccination and CD4 T cells after COVID-19.

The chain employs TRBV29-1 and TRBJ1-1, with D perhaps TRBD1 (5 bases). This clonotype originated in a human donor who had recovered from COVID-19. Sequencing input: CD4+ T cells from blood, cultured in vitro. This CDR3 reads CSDGTGNYKAFF. The DNA of the CDR3 is TGCAGCGATGGGACGGGTAATTATAAAGCTTTCTTT.